This record covers a single T cell receptor beta chain. The antigen it recognizes is unknown. Base quality data are lacking; no much larger clone is found one base away. The entry originates in a study of cytomegalovirus exposure and HLA in healthy donors (dated by TCRdb to 2015 to 2018). At the level of the whole study: An earlier analysis of approximately 600 of the donors reported more than 250 Gb of sequence data and some 120 million unique TCR beta sequences from some 180 million T cells. Genome-wide SNP genotypes for about 65% of the roughly 700 donors were used in a later genetic analysis, which treated that subset as a discovery cohort. Among several hundred genotyped donors of the cohort, an average of roughly 230,000 unique TCR beta nucleotide sequences was sequenced per donor, of which about 18% were non-productive. The aim of the study was to test whether cataloging public T cell receptors could identify signatures of past pathogen exposure. Besides the first cohort of 666 subjects, a separate validation cohort made up of about 120 different subjects was used. Of the 350 to 450 genotyped donors, approximately 80% fell in the genetic ancestry cluster associated with self-reported Caucasian donors. The later analysis used no new phenotypic data to find candidate immune exposures, relying instead on TCR beta sequences and their occurrence across donors. Donor age, sex, ethnicity and CMV serostatus were compiled alongside the repertoire data. The T cell repertoires of 550 to 850 subjects were profiled by immunosequencing and related to cytomegalovirus serostatus. In an earlier analysis of about 590 of the donors, high-throughput TCR beta sequencing was used to judge whether each TCR beta V gene segment behaved as functional or pseudogenic. Class I and class II HLA loci were covered by the typing at four-digit resolution. Every discovery cohort repertoire had been produced on one sequencing platform. A later analysis re-examined previously published TCR beta repertoires from 610 or so donors and added high-resolution HLA genotyping to investigate patterns of TCR occurrence. Roughly 310 gigabases of sequencing data and approximately 85 million unique TCR sequences were included in an early release covering 500 to 750 HLA-typed donors. The number of typed donors differed by locus: roughly 620-630 for A, B, C, DRB1 and DQB1; 522 for DQA1; some 590 for DPA1; and some 430 for DPB1. Because of strong linkage in the cohort, a handful of DR-DQ haplotypes were treated as single units for association and clustering. The study combined high-throughput TCR immunosequencing, statistical association of individual TCRs with disease status, and machine learning to predict cytomegalovirus infection status.

Broader findings and caveats from the paper: In a later genetic analysis, fewer N-insertions in productive TCRs were reported among donors in an Asian-associated ancestry cluster than the roughly 700-donor mean. V-gene and J-gene trimming of TCR beta chains was associated with a missense DCLRE1C variant in a later genetic analysis, and the association was replicated in an independent cohort. According to a later analysis, parvovirus B19, influenza, CMV and Epstein-Barr virus appeared linked to several top co-occurrence clusters. A later analysis associated about 17,000 TCR beta sequences with specific HLA alleles at a false discovery rate of 0.05. Some IMGT-functional V segments, including TRBV6-2 and TRBV6-3, could not be distinguished by the 87-base-pair reads and were therefore excluded. In a later analysis, TCR association rates were found to vary across HLA loci, with the most associated TCRs seen for DRB1 alleles and the fewest for HLA-C alleles. According to a later analysis, most CMV-associated TCR beta chains appeared to be HLA-restricted, and the HLA associations seemed to be driven largely by CMV exposure. Correlated functional status among segregating V segments might be attributable to linkage disequilibrium, but an unknown experimental factor could not be ruled out. According to the authors, the approach could potentially be generalized to other disease states and immunological phenotypes. Roughly uniform sequencing depth across donors was assumed in presence/absence analyses, although this assumption may not hold. Across donors, most TCR sequences were observed very rarely, whereas some public TCRs were present in many individuals. Only TCR beta chains were sequenced in this cohort, and the absence of alpha or paired-chain data limited detectable features. A further reported finding was that TCR beta sequences accurately predicted the HLA-A and HLA-B alleles for most subjects in the first cohort. For the cohort, immune exposure information was limited to CMV serostatus. The study gave a list of some 150 TCR beta chains associated with cytomegalovirus. Broadly in line with IMGT annotations, most TCR beta V segments showed up in productive rearrangements about 87% or about 30% of the time in an earlier analysis of a few hundred of the donors. Compared with equally common non-associated chains, HLA-associated TCR beta chains in a later analysis were more clonally expanded and had lower generation probabilities. Cytomegalovirus status was reported to be diagnosed by the classifier with high specificity and sensitivity in both the original and validation cohorts. Because HLA typing was missing for some donors at each locus, association tests included only the typed subset. Three of the identified cytomegalovirus-associated TCR beta chains were confirmed in vitro to be specific for cytomegalovirus antigens. When HLA alleles, especially DR and DQ, strongly co-occurred, TCR associations were difficult to assign to individual alleles. A cluster of highly shared sequence variants was judged likely to represent a technical artifact of the sequencing pipeline. Because counts were too low, 15 to 20 rarely observed V segments, including chromosome 9 orphons, were left out of the earlier analysis of 500 to 650 of the donors.

For CDR1 and CDR2, the germline V gene lists SGHTA and FQGNSA. From cysteine to phenylalanine, the CDR3 is 13 amino acids long. The read is trimmed to its CDR3 DNA, 39 bases read in frame from base 1. V is reduced by 3 bases and J by 3 bases, leaving a spacing of 9 bases between them. Preparation of the library involved the immunoSEQ multiplex PCR assay. A mixture of 60 forward primers for TCR Vbeta segments and 13 reverse primers for TCR Jbeta segments was used in the multiplex PCR. The CDR3 region of rearranged TCR beta genes was amplified from genomic DNA by a multiplex PCR assay. On the Illumina HiSeq System, the amplified TCR beta libraries were sequenced as 87-base-pair reads. Per the authors' processing: A later analysis tallied roughly 78 million unique TCR beta chains across the 550 to 850 repertoires, and about 12 million of those chains were shared by two or more donors. To remove PCR and sequencing errors, raw reads were error-corrected and collapsed into unique sequences using a nearest-neighbor algorithm that merged closely related sequences. Alignment of CDR3 sequences to IMGT reference sequences was used to assign V, D and J gene segments. For a sequence to be retained, a match of at least six nucleotides was required to both a V gene segment and a J gene segment. Rearrangements were called productive when the CDR3 lacked stop codons and stayed in frame with V and J; all others were non-productive. CDR3 was defined by IMGT convention, running from the second conserved V-encoded cysteine to the conserved J-encoded phenylalanine. In an earlier analysis of around 540 of the donors, sequences lacking an unambiguous match to a single V gene segment were excluded. An earlier analysis of a few hundred of the donors called V segments functional above 56.7% productive rearrangements and segregating when the between-donor standard deviation exceeded 5%. A statistical classification framework was built for diagnosing cytomegalovirus status from the catalog of TCR beta chain sequences. In a later analysis, V and J genes were assigned by comparing TCR nucleotide sequences against IMGT/GENE-DB human TR gene sequences. Using the TCRdist pipeline, a later analysis assigned CDR3 sequences along with most-parsimonious VDJ recombination scenarios. In a later analysis, each TCR beta chain was defined by its CDR3 amino acid sequence together with its V-gene family, and reads without a unique V-gene family were excluded. In a later analysis, 500 to 650 highly shared, low-generation-probability nucleotide sequences were removed to address suspected cross-contamination and a sequencing artifact. In a later analysis, a clonal expansion index for each public chain was calculated from normalized within-repertoire ranks of inferred template counts. In a later analysis, generation probabilities were computed with a VDJ recombination model fitted to out-of-frame rearrangements, and the resulting probabilities were checked against IGoR. In a later analysis, hypergeometric tests were used to score TCR-TCR, TCR-HLA and TCR-CMV co-occurrence, with a repertoire-size bias correction applied to TCR pairs. False discovery rates were estimated in a later analysis by permuting HLA or CMV assignments 20 times. A later analysis grouped co-occurring TCRs with DBSCAN, adding TCRdist sequence similarity when clustering within HLA-allele-positive subsets. Repertoires with fewer than 30,000 or more than 120,000 public chains, plus five repertoires with anomalous nucleotide sharing, were excluded from co-occurrence clustering. The table was pulled from immuneACCESS by TCRdb, which kept in-frame rearrangements only. Such tables lose some clones; where checked, under half of the loss comes from unresolved V genes, and the rest has no known cause. From that table come the V and J calls and clone size; the DNA was used to work out D and trimming. Across this sample there are more than 150,000 clones, with roughly 87% seen only once. About 0.24% of the sample is in the top ten clones.

The cohort comprised under 700 healthy bone marrow donors. At the time of sampling, every cohort member was nominally healthy, though immune exposures that went unrecorded were likely present. The donor was CMV seronegative and belonged to the group of several hundred seronegative cohort members. Each donor provided a peripheral blood sample, and peripheral blood mononuclear cells were used for TCR beta sequencing. Genomic DNA extraction from the blood cell samples was performed with the Qiagen DNeasy Blood Extraction Kit. The receptor was derived from a girl under two years old in good health and CMV-seronegative. Sequencing input: PBMCs. The chain is encoded by TRBV7-2 joined to TRBJ2-7; no D segment can be confidently identified. The nucleotide sequence reads TGTGCCAGCAGCTTGGTCGGTTTCTACGAGCAGTACTTC. Its protein reads: CASSLVGFYEQYF.